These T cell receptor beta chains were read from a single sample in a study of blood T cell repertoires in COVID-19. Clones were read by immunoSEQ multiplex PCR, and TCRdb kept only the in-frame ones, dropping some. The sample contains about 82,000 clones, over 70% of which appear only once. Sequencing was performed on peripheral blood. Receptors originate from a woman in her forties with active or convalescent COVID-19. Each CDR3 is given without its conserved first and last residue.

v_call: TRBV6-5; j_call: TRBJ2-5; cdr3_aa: ASILAGVGETQY
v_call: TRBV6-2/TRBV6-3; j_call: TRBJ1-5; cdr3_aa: ASSYNRDIQSNQPQH
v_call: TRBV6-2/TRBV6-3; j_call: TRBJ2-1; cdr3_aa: ASSTTTGGNEQF
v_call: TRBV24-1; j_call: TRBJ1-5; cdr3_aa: ATSAANPGPQH
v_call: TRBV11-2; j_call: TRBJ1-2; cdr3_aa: ASSLAGTGTSNYGYT
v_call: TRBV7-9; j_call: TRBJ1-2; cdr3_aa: ASSLEGPSNYGYT
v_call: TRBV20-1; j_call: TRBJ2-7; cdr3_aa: SASSLGPSGEQY
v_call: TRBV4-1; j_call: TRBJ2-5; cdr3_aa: ASSHQTGGQETQY
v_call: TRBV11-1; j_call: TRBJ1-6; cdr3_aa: ASSTRGQGLPPLH
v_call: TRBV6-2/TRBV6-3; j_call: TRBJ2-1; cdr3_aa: ASSSNGGNEQF
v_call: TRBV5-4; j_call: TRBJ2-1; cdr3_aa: ASSHRGLADNEQF
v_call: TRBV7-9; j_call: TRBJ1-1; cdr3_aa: ASSPGGVENTEAF
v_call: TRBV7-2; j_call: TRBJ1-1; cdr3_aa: ASSSRGSTEAF
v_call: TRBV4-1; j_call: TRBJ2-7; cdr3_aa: ASSQNSGVYEQY
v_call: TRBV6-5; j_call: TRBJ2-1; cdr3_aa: ASIAGTFSYNEQF
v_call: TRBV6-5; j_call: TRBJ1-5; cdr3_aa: ASRPGGQPQH
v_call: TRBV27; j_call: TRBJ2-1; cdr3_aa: ASSLSPPWAGIYNEQF
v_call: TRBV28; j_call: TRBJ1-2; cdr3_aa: ASSLSGGQGPGSYGYT
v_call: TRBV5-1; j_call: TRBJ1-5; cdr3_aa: ASSLEGGNQPQH
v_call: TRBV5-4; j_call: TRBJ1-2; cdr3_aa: ASSSQGRNYGYT
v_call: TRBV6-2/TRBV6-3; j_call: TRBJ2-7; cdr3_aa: ASSYSGSYEQY
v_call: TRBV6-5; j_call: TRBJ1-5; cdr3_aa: ASSPWTGAGQPQH
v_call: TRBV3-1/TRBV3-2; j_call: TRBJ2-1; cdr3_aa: ASSMGQNNEQF
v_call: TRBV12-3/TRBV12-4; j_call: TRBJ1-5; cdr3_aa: ASSLTGRQPQH
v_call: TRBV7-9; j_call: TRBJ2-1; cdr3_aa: ASSRSLSSSYNEQF
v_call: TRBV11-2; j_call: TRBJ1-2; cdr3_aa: ASSLGGLYGYT
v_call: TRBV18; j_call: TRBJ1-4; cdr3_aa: ASSRGGGEKLF
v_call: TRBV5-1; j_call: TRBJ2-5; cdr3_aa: ASSLGDRVRETQY
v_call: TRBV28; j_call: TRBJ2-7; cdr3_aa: ASSLYAVSYEQY
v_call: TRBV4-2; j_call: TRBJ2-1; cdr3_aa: ASSQELNSQQF
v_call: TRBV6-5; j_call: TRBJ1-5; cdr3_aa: ASSPGQWTQPQH
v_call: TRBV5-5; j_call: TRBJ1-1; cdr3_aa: ASSPRPGLDTEAF
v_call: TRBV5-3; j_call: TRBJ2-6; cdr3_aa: ARSLGGVISGANVLT
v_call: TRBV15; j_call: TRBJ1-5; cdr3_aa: ATSREGGQPQH
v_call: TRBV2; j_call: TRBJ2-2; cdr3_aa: ASSGASGGTGELF
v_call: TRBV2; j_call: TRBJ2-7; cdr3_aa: ASSWDFQSLY
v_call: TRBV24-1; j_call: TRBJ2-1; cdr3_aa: ATRTPGLAGGPSYNEQF
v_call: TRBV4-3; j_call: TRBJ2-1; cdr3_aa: ASSQERSGGGSAYNEQF
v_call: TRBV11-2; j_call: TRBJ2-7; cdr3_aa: ASSLPGAGSEQY
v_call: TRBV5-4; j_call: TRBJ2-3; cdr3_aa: ASSFPHTDTQY
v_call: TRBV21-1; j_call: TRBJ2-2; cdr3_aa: ASSNYRDRGNTGELF
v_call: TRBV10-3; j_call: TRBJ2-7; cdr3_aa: AISASSRGLVSEQY
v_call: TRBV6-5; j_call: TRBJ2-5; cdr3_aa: ASSPGTGVSETQY
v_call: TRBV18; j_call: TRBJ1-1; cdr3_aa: ASSPQGDTEAF
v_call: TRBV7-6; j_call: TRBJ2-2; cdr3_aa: ASSAGRTGGSTGELF
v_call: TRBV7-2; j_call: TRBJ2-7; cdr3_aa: ASSPSPGYEQY
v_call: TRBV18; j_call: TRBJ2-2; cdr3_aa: ASSPPGRATGELF
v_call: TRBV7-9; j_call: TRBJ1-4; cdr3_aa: ASSPLQSKLF